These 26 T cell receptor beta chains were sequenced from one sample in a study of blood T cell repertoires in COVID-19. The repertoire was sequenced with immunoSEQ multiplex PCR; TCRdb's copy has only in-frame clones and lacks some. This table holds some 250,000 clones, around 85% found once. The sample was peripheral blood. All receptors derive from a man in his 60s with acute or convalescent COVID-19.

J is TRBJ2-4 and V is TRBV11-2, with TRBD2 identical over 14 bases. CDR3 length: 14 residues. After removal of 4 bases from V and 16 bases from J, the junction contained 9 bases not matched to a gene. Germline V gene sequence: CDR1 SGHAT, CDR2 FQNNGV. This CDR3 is CASSSHPGLAGVYF. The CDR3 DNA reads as TGTGCCAGCAGCTCGCACCCGGGACTAGCGGGGGTTTACTTC.

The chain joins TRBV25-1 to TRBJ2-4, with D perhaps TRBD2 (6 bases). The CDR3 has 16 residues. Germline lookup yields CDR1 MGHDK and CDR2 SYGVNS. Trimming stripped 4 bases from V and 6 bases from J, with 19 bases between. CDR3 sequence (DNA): TGTGCCAGCAGTGGGAGGAGGGTCGGAAAGGGAAACATTCAGTACTTC. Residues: CASSGRRVGKGNIQYF.

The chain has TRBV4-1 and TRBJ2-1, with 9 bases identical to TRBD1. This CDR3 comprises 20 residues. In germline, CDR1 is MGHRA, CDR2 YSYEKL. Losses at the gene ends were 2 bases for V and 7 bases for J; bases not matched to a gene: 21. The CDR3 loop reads CASSQSGTGIGRGGFNEQFF. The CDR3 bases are TGCGCCAGCAGCCAATCCGGGACAGGGATCGGGAGAGGGGGTTTTAATGAGCAGTTCTTC.

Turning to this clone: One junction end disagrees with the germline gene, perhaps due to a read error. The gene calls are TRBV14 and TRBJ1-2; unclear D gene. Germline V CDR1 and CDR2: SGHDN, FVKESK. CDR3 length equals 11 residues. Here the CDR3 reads CASSQGEWLAF. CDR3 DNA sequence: TGTGCCAGCAGCCAAGGGGAGTGGCTCGCCTTC.

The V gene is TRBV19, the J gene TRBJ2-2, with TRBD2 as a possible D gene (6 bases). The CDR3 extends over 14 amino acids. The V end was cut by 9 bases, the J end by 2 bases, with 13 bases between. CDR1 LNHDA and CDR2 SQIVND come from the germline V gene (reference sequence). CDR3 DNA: TGTGCCAGCAACAGGAGGGTAAACACCGGGGAGCTGTTTTTT. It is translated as CASNRRVNTGELFF.

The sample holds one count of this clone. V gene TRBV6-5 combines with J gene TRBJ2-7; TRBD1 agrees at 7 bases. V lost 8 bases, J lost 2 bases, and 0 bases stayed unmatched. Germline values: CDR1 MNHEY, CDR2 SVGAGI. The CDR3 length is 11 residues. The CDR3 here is CASQGAYEQYF. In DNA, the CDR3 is TGTGCCAGCCAGGGGGCCTACGAGCAGTACTTC.

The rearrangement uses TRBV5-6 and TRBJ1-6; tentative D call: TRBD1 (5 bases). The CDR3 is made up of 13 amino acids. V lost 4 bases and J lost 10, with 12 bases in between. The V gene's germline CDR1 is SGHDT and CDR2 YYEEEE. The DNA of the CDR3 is TGTGCCAGCAGCCCGCTCAGGGAATCACCCCTCCACTTT. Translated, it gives CASSPLRESPLHF.

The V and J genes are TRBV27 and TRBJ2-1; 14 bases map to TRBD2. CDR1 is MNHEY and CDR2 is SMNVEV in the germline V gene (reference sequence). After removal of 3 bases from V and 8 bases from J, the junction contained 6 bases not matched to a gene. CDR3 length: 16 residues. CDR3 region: CASSFRTSGRTYEQFF. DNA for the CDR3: TGTGCCAGCAGTTTCCGGACTAGCGGGAGGACGTATGAGCAGTTCTTC.

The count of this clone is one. In DNA form, the CDR3 reads TGTGCCAGCAGTGTTGGGACTCGCCTCTACGAGCAGTACTTC. Translated, it gives CASSVGTRLYEQYF. This chain connects TRBV2 to TRBJ2-7; D perhaps matches TRBD2 (6 bases). Germline V gene lookup returns CDR1 SNHLY and CDR2 FYNNEI. V was trimmed by 4 bases and J by 3 bases, leaving 13 bases between them. CDR3 length: 14 amino acids.

This CDR3 is CASSLSGQGALYGYTF. In nucleotides, the CDR3 is TGTGCCAGCAGCTTATCGGGACAGGGAGCGCTCTATGGCTACACCTTC. The chain uses TRBV11-2 and TRBJ1-2; 9 bases are a match to TRBD1. This CDR3 region has 16 residues. V lost 2 bases, J lost 4 bases, and 8 bases stayed unmatched. CDR1 is SGHAT, CDR2 FQNNGV, per germline. Variable domain in full (rest from reference TRBV11-2 and TRBJ1-2): EAGVAQSPRYKIIEKRQSVAFWCNPISGHATLYWYQQILGQGPKLLIQFQNNGVVDDSQLPKDRFSAERLKGVDSTLKIQPAKLEDSAVYLCASSLSGQGALYGYTFGSGTRLTVV.

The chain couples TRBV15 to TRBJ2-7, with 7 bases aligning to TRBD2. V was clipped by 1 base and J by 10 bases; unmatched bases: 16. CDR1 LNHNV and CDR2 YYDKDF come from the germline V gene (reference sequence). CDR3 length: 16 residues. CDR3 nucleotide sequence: TGTGCCACCAGCAGAGGAGGAGGAGCGGGACCCCTCTCCCAGTACTTC. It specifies CATSRGGGAGPLSQYF.

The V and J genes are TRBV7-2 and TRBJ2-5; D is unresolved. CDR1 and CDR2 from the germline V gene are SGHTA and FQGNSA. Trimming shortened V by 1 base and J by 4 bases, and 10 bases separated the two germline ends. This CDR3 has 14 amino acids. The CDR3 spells CASSLGLQIETQYF. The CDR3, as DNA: TGTGCCAGCAGCTTAGGGCTGCAAATAGAGACCCAGTACTTC.

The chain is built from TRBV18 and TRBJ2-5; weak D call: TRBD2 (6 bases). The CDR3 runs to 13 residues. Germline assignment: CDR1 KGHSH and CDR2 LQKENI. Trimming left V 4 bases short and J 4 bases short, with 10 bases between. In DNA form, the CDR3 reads TGTGCCAGCTCACTTTGGAGGGGAGAGACCCAGTACTTC. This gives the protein CASSLWRGETQYF. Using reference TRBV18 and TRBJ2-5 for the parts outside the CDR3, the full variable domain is NAGVMQNPRHLVRRRGQEARLRCSPMKGHSHVYWYRQLPEEGLKFMVYLQKENIIDESGMPKERFSAEFPKEGPSILRIQQVVRGDSAAYFCASSLWRGETQYFGPGTRLLVL.

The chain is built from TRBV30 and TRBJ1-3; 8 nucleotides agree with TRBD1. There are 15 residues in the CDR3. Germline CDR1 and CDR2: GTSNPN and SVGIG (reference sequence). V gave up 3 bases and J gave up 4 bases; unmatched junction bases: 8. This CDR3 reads CAWRGLDRDGNTIYF. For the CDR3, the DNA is TGTGCCTGGAGAGGGCTGGACAGGGACGGAAACACCATATATTTT.

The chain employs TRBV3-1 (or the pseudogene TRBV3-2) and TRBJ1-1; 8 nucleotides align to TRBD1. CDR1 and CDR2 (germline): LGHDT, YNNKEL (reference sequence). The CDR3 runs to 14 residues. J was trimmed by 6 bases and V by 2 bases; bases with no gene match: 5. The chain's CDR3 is CASSQNDRGSEAFF. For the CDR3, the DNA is TGTGCCAGCAGCCAAAACGACAGGGGATCTGAAGCTTTCTTT.

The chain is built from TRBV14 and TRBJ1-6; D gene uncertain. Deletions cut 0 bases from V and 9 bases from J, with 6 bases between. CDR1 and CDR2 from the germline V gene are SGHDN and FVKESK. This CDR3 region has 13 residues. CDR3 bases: TGTGCCAGCAGCCAAGAATCGTTTTCACCCCTCCACTTT. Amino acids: CASSQESFSPLHF.

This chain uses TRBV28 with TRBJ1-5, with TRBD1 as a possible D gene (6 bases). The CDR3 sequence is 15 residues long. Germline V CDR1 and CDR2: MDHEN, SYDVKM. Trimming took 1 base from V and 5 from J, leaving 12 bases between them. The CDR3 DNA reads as TGTGCCAGCAGTTTATTACAGGGAGCGCATCAGCCCCAGCATTTT. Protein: CASSLLQGAHQPQHF.

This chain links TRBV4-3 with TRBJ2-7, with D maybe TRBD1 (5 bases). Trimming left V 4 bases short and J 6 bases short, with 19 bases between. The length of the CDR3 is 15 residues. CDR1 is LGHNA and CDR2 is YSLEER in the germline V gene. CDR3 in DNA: TGCGCCAGCAGCCTCTCCGCCCAGAAAGGGGTCGAGCAGTACTTC. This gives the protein CASSLSAQKGVEQYF.

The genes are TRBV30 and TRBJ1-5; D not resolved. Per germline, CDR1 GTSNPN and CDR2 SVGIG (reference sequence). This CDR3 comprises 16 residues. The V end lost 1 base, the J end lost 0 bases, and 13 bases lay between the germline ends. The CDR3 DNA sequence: TGTGCCTGGAGTGCTCCCTACTCAAATAGCAATCAGCCCCAGCATTTT. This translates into CAWSAPYSNSNQPQHF.

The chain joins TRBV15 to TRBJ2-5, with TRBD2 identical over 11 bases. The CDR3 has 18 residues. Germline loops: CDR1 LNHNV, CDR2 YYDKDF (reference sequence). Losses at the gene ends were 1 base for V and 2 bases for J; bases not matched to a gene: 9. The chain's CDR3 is CATSRAHGTSGAQETQYF. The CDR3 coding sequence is TGTGCCACCAGCAGAGCACATGGGACTAGCGGAGCACAAGAGACCCAGTACTTC.

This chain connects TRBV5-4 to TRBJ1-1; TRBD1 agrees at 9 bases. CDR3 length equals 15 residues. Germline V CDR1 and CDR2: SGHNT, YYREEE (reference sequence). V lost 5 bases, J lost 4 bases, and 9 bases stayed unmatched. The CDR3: CASSWTGVQGTEAFF. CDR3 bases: TGTGCCAGCAGTTGGACAGGGGTCCAGGGCACTGAAGCTTTCTTT.

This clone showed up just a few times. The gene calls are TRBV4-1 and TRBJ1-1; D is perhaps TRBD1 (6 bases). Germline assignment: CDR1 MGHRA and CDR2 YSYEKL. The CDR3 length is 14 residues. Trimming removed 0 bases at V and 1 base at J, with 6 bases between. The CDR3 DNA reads TGCGCCAGCAGCCAAGAAGGGGGGAACACTGAAGCTTTCTTT. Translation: CASSQEGGNTEAFF.

CDR3 loop: CASSLVRQPQHF. The CDR3 region has the DNA TGTGCCAGCAGTTTAGTGAGGCAGCCCCAGCATTTT. V usage is TRBV12-3 or TRBV12-4 and J usage is TRBJ1-5; D gene ambiguous. This CDR3 is 12 amino acids long. Trimming left V 1 base short and J 7 bases short, with 5 bases between.

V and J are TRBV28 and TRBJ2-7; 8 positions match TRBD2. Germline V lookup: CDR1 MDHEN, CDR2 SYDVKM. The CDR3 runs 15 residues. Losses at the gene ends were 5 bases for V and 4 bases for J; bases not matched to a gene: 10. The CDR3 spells CASSHDREGIYEQYF. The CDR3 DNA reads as TGTGCCAGCAGTCACGACCGGGAGGGTATTTACGAGCAGTACTTC.

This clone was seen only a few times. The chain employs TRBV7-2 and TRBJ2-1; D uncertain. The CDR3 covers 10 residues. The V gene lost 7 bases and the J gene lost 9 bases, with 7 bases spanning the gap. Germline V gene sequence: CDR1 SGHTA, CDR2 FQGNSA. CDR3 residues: CASTLGEQFF. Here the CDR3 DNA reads TGTGCCAGCACCCTCGGTGAGCAGTTCTTC.

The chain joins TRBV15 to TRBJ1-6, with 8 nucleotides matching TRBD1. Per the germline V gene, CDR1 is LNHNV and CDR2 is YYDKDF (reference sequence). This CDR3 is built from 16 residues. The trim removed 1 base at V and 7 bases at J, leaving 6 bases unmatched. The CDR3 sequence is CATSRVGTGGNSPLHF. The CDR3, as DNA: TGTGCCACCAGCAGAGTTGGGACAGGCGGGAATTCACCCCTCCACTTT. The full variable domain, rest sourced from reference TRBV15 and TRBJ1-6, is DAMVIQNPRYQVTQFGKPVTLSCSQTLNHNVMYWYQQKSSQAPKLLFHYYDKDFNNEADTPDNFQSRRPNTSFCFLDIRSPGLGDTAMYLCATSRVGTGGNSPLHFGNGTRLTVT.